This T cell receptor (beta chain) derives from a study of blood T cell repertoires in COVID-19. Looking at the study overall: The cDNA or gDNA used as material had been derived from T cells, B-cell-depleted T cells, or PBMCs.

CDR1 ENHRY and CDR2 SYGVKD come from the germline V gene. The CDR3 is made up of 18 amino acids. With V trimmed by 3 bases and J by 5 bases, 10 bases remained unmatched. Authors' processing steps: Nucleated cell number was recorded as an estimate derived from reference gene primer amplification. Profiling relied on immunoSEQ multiplex PCR, and the TCRdb table lists in-frame clones only, not all of them. The D gene and trimming were derived from the DNA, and the V and J assignments and clone size from that table. The sample consists of fewer than 200,000 clones, 70% to 90% of them appearing once. Sequencing input: peripheral blood. This clonotype originated in a man aged 40-55 years with active or convalescent COVID-19. The V and J genes are TRBV10-3 and TRBJ2-5; 15 positions match TRBD2. The CDR3 here is CAISDPWTSGGERETQYF. CDR3 nucleotides: TGTGCCATCAGTGACCCCTGGACTAGCGGGGGGGAACGGGAGACCCAGTACTTC.